Listed here is a single T cell receptor (beta chain). This sample was taken from a study of blood T cell repertoires in COVID-19. Study-wide background: Acute and convalescent COVID-19 samples came from the United States, Italy and Spain. The analysed material was cDNA or gDNA that came from T cells, B-cell-depleted T cells, or PBMCs.

Per the study methods: Quantification of nucleated cells was approximated via reference gene primer amplification. The repertoire was sequenced with immunoSEQ multiplex PCR; TCRdb's copy has only in-frame clones and lacks some. That table supplies the V and J calls and clone size; D and trimming were determined from the DNA. Of 130,000 or so clones in the sample, 84% were seen once. The CDR3 has 13 amino acids. The V segment lost 8 bases and the J segment 6 bases; nucleotides outside the gene matches: 4. The V gene's germline CDR1 is MNHEY and CDR2 SVGAGI. The chain employs TRBV6-5 and TRBJ2-2; 9 nucleotides match TRBD1. This sequence was found in a man between 60 and 70 years old with acute or convalescent COVID-19. Sequencing input: peripheral blood. The CDR3, as DNA: TGTGCCAGCCGACAGGGGGTAGCCGGGGAGCTGTTTTTT. This encodes CASRQGVAGELFF.